The clone carrying this TCR beta chain has a handful of counts. Its antigen is currently unknown. Trimming left V 6 bases short and J 1 base short, with 9 bases between. This CDR3 has 12 residues. The germline V gene encodes CDR1 SQVTM and CDR2 ANQGSEA. The entry originates in a study of T cells after yellow fever vaccination. In the study overall: Some fractions had low cell numbers, and these were prepared with SMART-Seq v4 Ultra Low Input.

TCRdb analysed the 5' RACE reads with MiXCR anew, one entry per CDR3 protein. Here the sample spans about 160,000 distinct CDR3 sequences, 6% to 7.5% being singletons. General study results and limits: Most clones from primary vaccination resurfaced after the booster (around 97% CD4, less than 90% CD8). The secondary response was weaker but peaked faster, day 5 versus 15. Contaminating bulk clonotypes could be abundant in FACS-sorted repertoires.

The specimen was CD4+ T cells sorted from PBMCs, collected roughly 5 days after the first yellow fever vaccination. This chain connects TRBV29-1 to TRBJ2-5; D gene unclear. The sequence derives from a man younger than 35 who received the YFV17D yellow fever vaccine. CDR3 in DNA: TGCAGCGTCGAGCCCCCCCAAGAGACCCAGTACTTC. Encoded protein: CSVEPPQETQYF.